What follows is one T cell receptor (beta chain) and its context. Germline lookup yields CDR1 DFQATT and CDR2 SNEGSKA (reference sequence). The trim removed 2 bases at V and 6 bases at J, leaving 2 bases unmatched. The length of the CDR3 is 13 residues. The data stem from a study of T-cell reconstitution after alpha-beta-depleted transplantation in children. TCRbeta library construction was performed incorporating unique molecular identifiers. A single record per CDR3 protein comes from TCRdb applying MiXCR to the PCR reads. Of about 240,000 distinct CDR3 sequences detected, 12% appear once; the ten largest clones hold approximately 2.9%.

The source material was PBMCs from the stem cell graft donor, sampled from the stem cell graft. V gene TRBV20-1 combines with J gene TRBJ2-1; 9 nucleotides match TRBD2. This clonotype was obtained from a human donor who donated a stem cell graft to a child with acute lymphoblastic leukemia. CDR3: CSARRAGGNEQFF. The CDR3, as DNA: TGCAGTGCTAGACGAGCGGGAGGCAATGAGCAGTTCTTC.